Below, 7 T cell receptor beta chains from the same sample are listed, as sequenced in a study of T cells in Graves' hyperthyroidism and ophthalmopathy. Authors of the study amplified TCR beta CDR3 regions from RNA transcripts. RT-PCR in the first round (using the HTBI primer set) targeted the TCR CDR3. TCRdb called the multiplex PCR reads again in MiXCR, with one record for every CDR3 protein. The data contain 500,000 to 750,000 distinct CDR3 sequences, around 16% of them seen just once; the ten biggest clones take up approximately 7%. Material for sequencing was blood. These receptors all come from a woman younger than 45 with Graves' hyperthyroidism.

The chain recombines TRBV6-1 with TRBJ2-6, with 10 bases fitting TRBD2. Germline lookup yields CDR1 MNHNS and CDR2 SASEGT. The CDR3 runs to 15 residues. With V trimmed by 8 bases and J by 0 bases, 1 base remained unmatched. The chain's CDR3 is CASGLAVSGANVLTF. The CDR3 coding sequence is TGTGCCAGCGGACTAGCGGTCTCTGGGGCCAACGTCCTGACTTTC.

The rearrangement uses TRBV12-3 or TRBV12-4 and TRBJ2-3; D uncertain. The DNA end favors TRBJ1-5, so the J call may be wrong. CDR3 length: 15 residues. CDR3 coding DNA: TGTGCCAGCAGTCCGCGGACTAGCGGCACAGATACGCAGCATTTT. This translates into CASSPRTSGTDTQHF.

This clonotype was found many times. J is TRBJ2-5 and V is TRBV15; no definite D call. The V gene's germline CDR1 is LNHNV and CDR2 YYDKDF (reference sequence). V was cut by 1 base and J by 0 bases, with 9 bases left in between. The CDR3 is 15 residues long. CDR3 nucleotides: TGTGCCACCAGCAGAGTAAGGTCAGACCAAGAGACCCAGTACTTC. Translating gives CATSRVRSDQETQYF.

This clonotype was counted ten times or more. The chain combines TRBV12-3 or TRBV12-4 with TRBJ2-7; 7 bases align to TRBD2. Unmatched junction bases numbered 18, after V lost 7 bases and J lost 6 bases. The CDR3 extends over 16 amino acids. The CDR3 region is CASTRSRGTTHIEQYF. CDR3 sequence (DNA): TGTGCCAGCACTCGGTCCCGCGGGACTACGCATATCGAGCAGTACTTC.

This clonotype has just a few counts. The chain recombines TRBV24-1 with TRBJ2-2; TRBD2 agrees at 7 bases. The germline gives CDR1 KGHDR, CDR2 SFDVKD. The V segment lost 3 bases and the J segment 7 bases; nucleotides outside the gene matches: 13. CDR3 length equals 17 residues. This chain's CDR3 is CATSDRPGLTFSGELFF. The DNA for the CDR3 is TGTGCCACCAGTGATAGGCCGGGACTAACATTCAGCGGGGAGCTGTTTTTT.

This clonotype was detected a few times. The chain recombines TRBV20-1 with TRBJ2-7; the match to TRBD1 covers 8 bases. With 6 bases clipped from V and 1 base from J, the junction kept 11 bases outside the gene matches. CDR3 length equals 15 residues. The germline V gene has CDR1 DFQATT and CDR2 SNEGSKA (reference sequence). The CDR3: CSAAPQGVFSYEQYF. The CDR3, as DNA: TGCAGTGCAGCGCCACAGGGGGTGTTTTCCTACGAGCAGTACTTC.

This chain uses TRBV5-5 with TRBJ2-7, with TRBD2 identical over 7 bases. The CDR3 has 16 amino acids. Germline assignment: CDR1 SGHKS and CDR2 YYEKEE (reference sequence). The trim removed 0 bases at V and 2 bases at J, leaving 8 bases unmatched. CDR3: CASSLEDGRFTYEQYF. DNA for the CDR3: TGTGCCAGCAGCTTGGAGGACGGGAGGTTCACCTACGAGCAGTACTTC.